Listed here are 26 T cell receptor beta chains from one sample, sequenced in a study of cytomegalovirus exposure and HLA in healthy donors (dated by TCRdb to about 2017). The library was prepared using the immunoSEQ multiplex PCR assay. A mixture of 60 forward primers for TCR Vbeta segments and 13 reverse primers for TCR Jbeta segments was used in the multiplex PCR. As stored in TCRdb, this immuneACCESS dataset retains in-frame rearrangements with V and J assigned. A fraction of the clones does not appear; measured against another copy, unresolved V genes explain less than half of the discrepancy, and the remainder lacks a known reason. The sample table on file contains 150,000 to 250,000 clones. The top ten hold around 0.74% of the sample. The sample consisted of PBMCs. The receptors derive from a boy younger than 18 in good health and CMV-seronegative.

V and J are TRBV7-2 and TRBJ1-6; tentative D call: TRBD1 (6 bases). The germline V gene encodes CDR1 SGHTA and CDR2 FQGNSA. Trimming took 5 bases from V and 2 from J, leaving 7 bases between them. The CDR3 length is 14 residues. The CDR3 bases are TGTGCCAGCAGCGGGGACACCTATAATTCACCCCTCCACTTT. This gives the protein CASSGDTYNSPLHF. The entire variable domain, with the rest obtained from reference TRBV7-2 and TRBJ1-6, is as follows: GAGVSQSPSNKVTEKGKDVELRCDPISGHTALYWYRQSLGQGLEFLIYFQGNSAPDKSGLPSDRFSAERTGGSVSTLTIQRTQQEDSAVYLCASSGDTYNSPLHFGNGTRLTVT.

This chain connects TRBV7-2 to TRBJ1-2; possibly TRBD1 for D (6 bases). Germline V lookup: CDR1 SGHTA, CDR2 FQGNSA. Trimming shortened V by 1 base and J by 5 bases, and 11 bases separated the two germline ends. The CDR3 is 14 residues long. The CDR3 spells CASSLEGQGYGYTF. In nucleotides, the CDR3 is TGTGCCAGCAGCTTAGAGGGCCAGGGGTATGGCTACACCTTC.

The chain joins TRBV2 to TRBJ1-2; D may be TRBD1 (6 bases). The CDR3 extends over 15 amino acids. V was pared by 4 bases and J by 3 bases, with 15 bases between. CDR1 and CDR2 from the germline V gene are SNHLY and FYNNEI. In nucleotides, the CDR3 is TGTGCCAGCAGTGGGTTACAGGGATCCCACTATGGCTACACCTTC. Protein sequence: CASSGLQGSHYGYTF.

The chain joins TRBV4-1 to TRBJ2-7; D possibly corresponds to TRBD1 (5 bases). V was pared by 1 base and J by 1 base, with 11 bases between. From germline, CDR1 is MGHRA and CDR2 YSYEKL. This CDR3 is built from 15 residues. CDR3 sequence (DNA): TGCGCCAGCAGCCAAGGGCAGGGCCCATCCTACGAGCAGTACTTC. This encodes CASSQGQGPSYEQYF.

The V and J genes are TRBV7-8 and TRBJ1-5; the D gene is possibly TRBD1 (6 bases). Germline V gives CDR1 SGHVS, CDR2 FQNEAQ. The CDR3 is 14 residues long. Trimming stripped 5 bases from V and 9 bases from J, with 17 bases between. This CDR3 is CASSLRQADRPQHF. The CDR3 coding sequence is TGTGCCAGCAGCCTCAGACAGGCGGATCGGCCCCAGCATTTT.

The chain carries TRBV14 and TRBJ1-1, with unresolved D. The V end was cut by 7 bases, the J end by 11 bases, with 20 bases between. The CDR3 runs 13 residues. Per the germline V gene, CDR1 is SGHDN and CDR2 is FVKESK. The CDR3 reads CASTPMRPGDAFF. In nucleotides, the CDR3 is TGTGCCAGCACCCCAATGCGGCCCGGGGATGCTTTCTTT.

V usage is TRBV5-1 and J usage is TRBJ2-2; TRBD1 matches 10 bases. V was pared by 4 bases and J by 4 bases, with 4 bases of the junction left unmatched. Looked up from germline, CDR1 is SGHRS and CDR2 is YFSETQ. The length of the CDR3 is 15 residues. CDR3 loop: CASSRTGGVTGELFF. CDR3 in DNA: TGCGCCAGCAGCAGGACAGGGGGTGTCACCGGGGAGCTGTTTTTT.

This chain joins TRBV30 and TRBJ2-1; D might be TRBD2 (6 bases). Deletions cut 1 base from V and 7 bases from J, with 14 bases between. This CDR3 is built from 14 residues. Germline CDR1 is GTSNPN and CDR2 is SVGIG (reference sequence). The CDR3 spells CAWSGGVGVNEQFF. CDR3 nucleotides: TGTGCCTGGAGTGGGGGGGTCGGGGTGAATGAGCAGTTCTTC. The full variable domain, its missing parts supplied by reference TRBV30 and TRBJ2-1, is SQTIHQWPATLVQPVGSPLSLECTVEGTSNPNLYWYRQAAGRGLQLLFYSVGIGQISSEVPQNLSASRPQDRQFILSSKKLLLSDSGFYLCAWSGGVGVNEQFFGPGTRLTVL.

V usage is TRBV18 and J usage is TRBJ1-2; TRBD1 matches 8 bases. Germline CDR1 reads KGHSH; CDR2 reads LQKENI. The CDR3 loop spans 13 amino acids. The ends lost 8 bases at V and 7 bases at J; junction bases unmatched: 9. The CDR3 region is CASVGQGAFGYTF. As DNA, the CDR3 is TGTGCCAGCGTAGGACAGGGAGCCTTTGGCTACACCTTC.

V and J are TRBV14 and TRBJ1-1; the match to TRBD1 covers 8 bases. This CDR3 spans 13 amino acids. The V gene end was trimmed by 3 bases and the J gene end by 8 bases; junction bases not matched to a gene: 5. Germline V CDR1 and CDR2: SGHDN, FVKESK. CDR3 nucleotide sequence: TGTGCCAGCAGCCAGGTAGGGACAGGAGAAGCTTTCTTT. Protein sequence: CASSQVGTGEAFF.

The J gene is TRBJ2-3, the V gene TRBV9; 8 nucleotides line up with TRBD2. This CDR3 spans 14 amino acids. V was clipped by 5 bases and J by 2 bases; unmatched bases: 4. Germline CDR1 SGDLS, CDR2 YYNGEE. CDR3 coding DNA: TGTGCCAGCAGTCAGCGGGGGATCACAGATACGCAGTATTTT. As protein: CASSQRGITDTQYF.

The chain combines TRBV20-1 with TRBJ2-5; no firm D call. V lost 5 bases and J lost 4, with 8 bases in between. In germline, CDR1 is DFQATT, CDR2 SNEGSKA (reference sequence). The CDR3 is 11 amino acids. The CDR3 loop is CSASIGETQYF. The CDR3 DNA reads TGCAGTGCTTCGATCGGAGAGACCCAGTACTTC.

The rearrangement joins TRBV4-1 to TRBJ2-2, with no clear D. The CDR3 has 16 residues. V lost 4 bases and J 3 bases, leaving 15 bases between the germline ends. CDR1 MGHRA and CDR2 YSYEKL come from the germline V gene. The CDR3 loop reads CASSPFAVTDTGELFF. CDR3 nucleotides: TGCGCCAGCAGCCCGTTCGCCGTTACGGACACCGGGGAGCTGTTTTTT.

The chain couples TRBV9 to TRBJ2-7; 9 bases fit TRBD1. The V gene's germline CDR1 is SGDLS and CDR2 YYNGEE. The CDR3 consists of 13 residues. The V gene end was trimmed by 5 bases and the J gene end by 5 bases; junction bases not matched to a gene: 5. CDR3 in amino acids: CASRGQGLDEQYF. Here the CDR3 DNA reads TGTGCCAGCAGGGGACAGGGTTTGGACGAGCAGTACTTC.

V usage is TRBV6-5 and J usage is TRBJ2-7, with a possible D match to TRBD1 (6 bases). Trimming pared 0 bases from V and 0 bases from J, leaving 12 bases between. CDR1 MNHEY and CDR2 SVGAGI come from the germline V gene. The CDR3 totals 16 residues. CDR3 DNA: TGTGCCAGCAGTTACTCCCGGGACACCCACTCCTACGAGCAGTACTTC. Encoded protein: CASSYSRDTHSYEQYF.

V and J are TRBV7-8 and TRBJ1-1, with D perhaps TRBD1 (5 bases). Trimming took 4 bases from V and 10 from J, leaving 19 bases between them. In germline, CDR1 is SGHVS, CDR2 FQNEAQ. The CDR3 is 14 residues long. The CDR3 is CASSSDSGRGVAFF. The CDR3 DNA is TGTGCCAGCAGCTCCGATTCAGGAAGGGGCGTAGCTTTCTTT.

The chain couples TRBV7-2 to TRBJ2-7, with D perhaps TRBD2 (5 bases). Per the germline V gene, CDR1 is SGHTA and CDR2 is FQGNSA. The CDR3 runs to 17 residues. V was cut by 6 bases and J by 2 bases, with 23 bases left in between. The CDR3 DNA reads TGTGCCAGCAGGAACTTAGAGAGGCCGGACTTAACCTACGAGCAGTACTTC. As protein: CASRNLERPDLTYEQYF.

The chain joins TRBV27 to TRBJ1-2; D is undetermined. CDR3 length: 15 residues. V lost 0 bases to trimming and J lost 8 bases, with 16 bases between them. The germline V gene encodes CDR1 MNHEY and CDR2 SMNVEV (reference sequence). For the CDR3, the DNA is TGTGCCAGCAGTTTATCGTACCGGGATAAGATGGGCTACACCTTC. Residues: CASSLSYRDKMGYTF.

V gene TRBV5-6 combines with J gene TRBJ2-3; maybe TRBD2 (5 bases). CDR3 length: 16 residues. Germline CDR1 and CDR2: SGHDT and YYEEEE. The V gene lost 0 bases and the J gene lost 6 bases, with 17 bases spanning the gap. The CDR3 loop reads CASSLVPGSVSDTQYF. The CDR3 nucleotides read TGTGCCAGCAGCTTGGTTCCGGGGAGTGTCAGCGATACGCAGTATTTT.

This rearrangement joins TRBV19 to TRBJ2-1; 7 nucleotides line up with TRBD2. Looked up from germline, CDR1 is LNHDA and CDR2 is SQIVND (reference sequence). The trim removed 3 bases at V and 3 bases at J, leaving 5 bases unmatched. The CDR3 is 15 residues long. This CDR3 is CASSIKGRDYNEQFF. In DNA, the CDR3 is TGTGCCAGTAGTATTAAGGGGAGGGACTACAATGAGCAGTTCTTC. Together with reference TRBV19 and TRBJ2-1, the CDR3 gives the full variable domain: DGGITQSPKYLFRKEGQNVTLSCEQNLNHDAMYWYRQDPGQGLRLIYYSQIVNDFQKGDIAEGYSVSREKKESFPLTVTSAQKNPTAFYLCASSIKGRDYNEQFFGPGTRLTVL.

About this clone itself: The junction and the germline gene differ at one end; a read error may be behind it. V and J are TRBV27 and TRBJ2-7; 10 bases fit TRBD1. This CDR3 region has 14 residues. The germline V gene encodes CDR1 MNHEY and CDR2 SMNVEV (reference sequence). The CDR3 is CAGSWDRGVDEQYF. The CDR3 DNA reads TGTGCCGGCAGTTGGGACAGGGGAGTTGACGAGCAGTACTTC.

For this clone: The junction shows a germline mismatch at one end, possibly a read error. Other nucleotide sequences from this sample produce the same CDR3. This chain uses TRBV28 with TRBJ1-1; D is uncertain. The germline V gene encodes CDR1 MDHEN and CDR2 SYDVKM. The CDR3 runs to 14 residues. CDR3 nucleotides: TGTGCCAGCAGAGTGGGCCTCGCAGGCACTGAGGCTTTCTTT. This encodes CASRVGLAGTEAFF.

This CDR3 reads CAWSVVPGTGELFF. As DNA, the CDR3 is TGTGCCTGGAGTGTAGTCCCGGGGACCGGGGAGCTGTTTTTT. This rearrangement joins TRBV30 to TRBJ2-2, with D perhaps matching TRBD2 (5 bases). The V gene's germline CDR1 is GTSNPN and CDR2 SVGIG (reference sequence). The length of the CDR3 is 14 residues. V lost 0 bases and J 5 bases, leaving 10 bases between the germline ends.

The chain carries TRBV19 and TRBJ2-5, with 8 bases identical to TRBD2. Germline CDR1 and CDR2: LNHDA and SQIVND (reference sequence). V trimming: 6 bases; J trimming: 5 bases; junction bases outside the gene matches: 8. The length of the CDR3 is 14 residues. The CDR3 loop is CASRDGGAMETQYF. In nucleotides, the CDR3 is TGTGCCAGTAGAGACGGGGGGGCCATGGAGACCCAGTACTTC.

The CDR3 DNA reads as TGTGCCAGTAGTATGACTAGCGGGGATGAGCAGTTCTTC. This encodes CASSMTSGDEQFF. The J gene is TRBJ2-1, the V gene TRBV19, with 11 nucleotides matching TRBD2. J gave up 8 bases and V 3 bases, and 0 bases lay outside the gene matches. The V gene's germline CDR1 is LNHDA and CDR2 SQIVND (reference sequence). This CDR3 region has 13 residues. Full variable domain (missing parts from reference TRBV19 and TRBJ2-1): DGGITQSPKYLFRKEGQNVTLSCEQNLNHDAMYWYRQDPGQGLRLIYYSQIVNDFQKGDIAEGYSVSREKKESFPLTVTSAQKNPTAFYLCASSMTSGDEQFFGPGTRLTVL.

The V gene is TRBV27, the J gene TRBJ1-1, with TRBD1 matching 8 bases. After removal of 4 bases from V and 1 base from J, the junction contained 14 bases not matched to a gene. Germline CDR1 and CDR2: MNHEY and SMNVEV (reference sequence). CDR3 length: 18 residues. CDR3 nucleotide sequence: TGTGCCAGCAGTTCGAGAGTCTGGTCAGGGGGCGCGAACACTGAAGCTTTCTTT. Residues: CASSSRVWSGGANTEAFF.